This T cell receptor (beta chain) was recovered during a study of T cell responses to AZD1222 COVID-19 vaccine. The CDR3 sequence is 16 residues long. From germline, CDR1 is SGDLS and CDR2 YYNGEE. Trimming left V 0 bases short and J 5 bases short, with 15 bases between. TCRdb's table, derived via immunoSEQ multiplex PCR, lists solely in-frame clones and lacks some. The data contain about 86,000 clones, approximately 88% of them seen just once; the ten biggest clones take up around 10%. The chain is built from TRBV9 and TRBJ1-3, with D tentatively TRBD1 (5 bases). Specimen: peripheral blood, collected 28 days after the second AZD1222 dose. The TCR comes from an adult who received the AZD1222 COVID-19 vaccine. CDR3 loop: CASSVDGRGIRNTIYF. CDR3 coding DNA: TGTGCCAGCAGCGTAGATGGGAGGGGAATCAGAAACACCATATATTTT.